This section outlines one T cell receptor (beta chain) sequence together with its context. The clone's antigen remains unknown. Per-base qualities were not stored, and no clone one base away is much larger. This record comes from a study of STAT5B mutations in CD4+ large granular lymphocyte leukemia (dated by TCRdb to the early 2020s). Describing the broader study: Among the healthy controls, the CDR3 'QG' motif was associated with a particular HLA allele. The study compared the TCRbeta repertoires of patients with CD4+ T-cell large granular lymphocyte leukemia against the TCRbeta repertoires of healthy blood donors. Flow cytometry on FACSCanto II or FACSVerse showed that the purified fractions were more than 95% pure among lymphocytes.

The germline V gene supplies CDR1 SGHVS and CDR2 FQNEAQ. There are 15 amino acids in the CDR3, from cysteine to phenylalanine inclusive. Kept here is only the CDR3 DNA, which spans 45 bases and is read in frame from base 1. V lost 8 bases and J lost 1 base; the stretch between them is 15 bases long. Study-level results and caveats: The data were not HLA-matched, and the relatively small sample size could explain the higher clonality seen in CD4+ compared with CD8+ T-LGLL. Each patient's main leukemic clonotypes were private, but approximately 26% of these clonotypes showed up at low frequency in the non-leukemic repertoires of other patients. Compared with healthy CD4+ repertoires, CD4-sorted patient repertoires appeared more clonal, and this difference remained even after the putative leukemic clones were removed. Enrichment of TRBV06-family usage was observed among the top patient clones (8/27) relative to healthy controls (2/35).

The immunoSEQ assay at survey resolution was used to sequence TCRbeta rearrangements from genomic DNA. The authors processed their data as follows. A lowest detectable productive clonotype frequency of 2.59 x 10-5 was observed in the TCR sequencing data. Only productive TCRbeta rearrangements, meaning sequences that were complete and in-frame, were kept for the analyses. The clonality of each sample was calculated as Simpson clonality in the immunoSEQ Analyzer version 3.0. Clones were categorized by frequency as very rare, small, medium, large (1-20%) or hyperexpanded (>20%). Generation probabilities were estimated with OLGA 1.2.3, V-gene circos plots were made with VDJtools, specificities were looked up in VDJdb, and CDR3 motifs were identified with GLIPH. Here the immuneACCESS table is served through TCRdb, limited to in-frame sequences with V and J called. Missing clones are a known gap in these copies; in checked studies unresolved V genes cover under half, and the rest lacks a known reason. V, J and clone size were drawn from that table, and D and trimming were deduced from the DNA. Present in this sample are around 27,000 clones, just under 75% of which were seen just once. Clones ranked in the top ten supply approximately 3% of the sample.

The healthy controls were some 36 blood donors, and the buffy coats of these donors were supplied by the Finnish Red Cross blood service. All TCR-sequenced material derived from peripheral blood: patient blood samples and healthy donor buffy coats. Ficoll-Hypaque gradient centrifugation was used to isolate peripheral blood mononuclear cells. For the healthy controls, CD4+ cells were obtained from buffy coats by magnetic purification. The Gentra Puregene Cell and Tissue kit was used to extract genomic DNA, and a Qubit 2.0 fluorometer was used to measure the amount of genomic DNA. This TCR derives from a human donor in good health. The chain is encoded by TRBV7-8 joined to TRBJ2-4; TRBD2 is perhaps the D gene, given 7 matching bases. The source material was CD4+ T cells from blood buffy coats. The DNA sequence is given as TGTGCCAGCTCGGAGGGGGGGTACGCCAAAAACATTCAGTACTTC. It translates to CASSEGGYAKNIQYF.